This passage covers 12 T cell receptor beta chains from one sample sequenced in a study of CD4+ T cells in melanoma. Here immunoSEQ multiplex PCR was the method, and the copy in TCRdb shows in-frame clones only, minus some. The table shows more than 8,500 clones, with approximately 69% occurring only once. The sample consisted of peripheral blood. These receptors all stem from a human donor with melanoma.

This clone was recorded once. V gene TRBV6-6 combines with J gene TRBJ1-1; D gene unclear. Germline loops: CDR1 MNHNY, CDR2 SVGAGI (reference sequence). Trimming left V 5 bases short and J 2 bases short, with 9 bases between. This CDR3 region has 13 residues. This chain's CDR3 is CASSRTGNTEAFF. DNA of the CDR3: TGTGCCAGCAGTAGGACTGGTAACACTGAAGCTTTCTTT.

The gene calls are TRBV30 and TRBJ2-7, with 9 bases aligning to TRBD1. Germline V gives CDR1 GTSNPN, CDR2 SVGIG (reference sequence). This CDR3 contains 14 residues. After removal of 4 bases from V and 6 bases from J, the junction contained 10 bases not matched to a gene. The CDR3 nucleotides are TGTGCCTGGAAGTACGGGACAGGGAGTTTCGAGCAGTACTTC. This sequence encodes CAWKYGTGSFEQYF.

In its sample, this clone was seen many times. The chain is built from TRBV30 and TRBJ2-7; D gene unclear. V was trimmed by 3 bases and J by 1 base, leaving 4 bases between them. There are 11 residues in the CDR3. Germline V gene lookup returns CDR1 GTSNPN and CDR2 SVGIG (reference sequence). CDR3 coding DNA: TGTGCCTGGAGGGGGTCCTACGAGCAGTACTTC. Amino acids: CAWRGSYEQYF.

In this sample, this clone turned up many times. The chain has TRBV6-5 and TRBJ1-1, with D possibly matching TRBD1 (6 bases). Trimming removed 5 bases at V and 10 bases at J, with 17 bases between. This CDR3 is 13 amino acids long. The germline CDR1 and CDR2 sequences are MNHEY and SVGAGI. CDR3 in amino acids: CASSPRQDLGAFF. The CDR3 coding sequence is TGTGCCAGCAGTCCCCGACAGGACTTAGGAGCTTTCTTT.

V and J are TRBV6-6 and TRBJ1-1, with no clear D. Germline-derived CDR1 and CDR2 are MNHNY and SVGAGI (reference sequence). This CDR3 has 14 residues. Trimming took off 5 bases at V and 1 base at J, with 11 bases between the two ends. Written as DNA, the CDR3 is TGTGCCAGCAGTCGGCCCCCCGGGAACACTGAAGCTTTCTTT. Amino acid sequence: CASSRPPGNTEAFF.

V and J are TRBV10-2 and TRBJ1-1, with 9 bases aligning to TRBD1. Germline assignment: CDR1 WSHSY and CDR2 SAAADI. The trim removed 9 bases at V and 5 bases at J, leaving 4 bases unmatched. This CDR3 is 12 amino acids long. The CDR3 is CASSQGATEAFF. The CDR3, as DNA: TGCGCCAGTTCACAGGGGGCAACTGAAGCTTTCTTT.

CDR3 in amino acids: CASSEGPPNHEQFF. CDR3 nucleotide sequence: TGTGCCAGCAGTGAAGGACCCCCGAACCATGAGCAGTTCTTC. The chain carries TRBV2 and TRBJ2-1; D gene unclear. Trimming stripped 1 base from V and 8 bases from J, with 12 bases between. Germline V CDR1 and CDR2: SNHLY, FYNNEI. The CDR3 sequence is 14 residues long.

This clone has a handful of counts. The V and J genes are TRBV6-6 and TRBJ2-3; 9 bases are shared with TRBD1. The CDR3 is 16 residues long. After removal of 5 bases from V and 2 bases from J, the junction contained 8 bases not matched to a gene. Germline lookup yields CDR1 MNHNY and CDR2 SVGAGI (reference sequence). The CDR3 DNA is TGTGCCAGCAGTCCCCCGAGGACAGGGGTCACAGATACGCAGTATTTT. Translating it yields CASSPPRTGVTDTQYF.

The chain joins TRBV10-3 to TRBJ1-3; D call uncertain. The CDR3 sequence is 15 residues long. The germline V gene encodes CDR1 ENHRY and CDR2 SYGVKD. V lost 4 bases to trimming and J lost 0 bases, with 10 bases between them. The CDR3 DNA reads as TGTGCCATCAGTGGCGAAGGGCCCTCTGGAAACACCATATATTTT. Translating it yields CAISGEGPSGNTIYF.

This clone was counted a few times. The chain links TRBV5-1 to TRBJ1-2; D is perhaps TRBD1 (6 bases). The germline V and J ends were trimmed by 0 bases and 0 bases, with 6 bases remaining between them. CDR3 length: 14 residues. Per germline, CDR1 SGHRS and CDR2 YFSETQ. In nucleotides, the CDR3 is TGCGCCAGCAGCTTGGGGACAGCTAACTATGGCTACACCTTC. This translates into CASSLGTANYGYTF.

This chain joins TRBV9 and TRBJ2-2, with no clear D. The germline gives CDR1 SGDLS, CDR2 YYNGEE. Trimming pared 3 bases from V and 8 bases from J, leaving 5 bases between. There are 11 residues in the CDR3. CDR3 in DNA: TGTGCCAGCAGCGCAACAGGGGAGCTGTTTTTT. Translated: CASSATGELFF.

The count of this clone is one. In DNA form, the CDR3 reads TGTGCCAGCACCTGGGCCTACGAGCAGTACTTC. Translated, it gives CASTWAYEQYF. The chain links TRBV28 to TRBJ2-7, with unresolved D. The CDR3 loop spans 11 amino acids. V lost 7 bases and J lost 2, with 6 bases in between. The V gene's germline CDR1 is MDHEN and CDR2 SYDVKM.